Included here is one TCR beta chain sequence, with context. This entry belongs to a study of T cell changes during pregnancy in multiple sclerosis. Profiling relied on immunoSEQ multiplex PCR, and the TCRdb table lists in-frame clones only, not all of them. The table lists tens of thousands of clones, roughly 94% of them singletons. This CDR3 region has 13 residues. Trimming cost V 7 bases and J 2 bases, with 11 bases left between them. Germline-derived CDR1 and CDR2 are SGHTA and FQGNSA. V and J are TRBV7-2 and TRBJ2-5; D uncertain. This clonotype originated in a female donor with multiple sclerosis, enrolled in a pregnancy study. Sequencing was performed on peripheral blood, taken before pregnancy. The CDR3, as DNA: TGTGCCAGCACACGTGGGCTTCAAGAGACCCAGTACTTC. This codes for CASTRGLQETQYF.